These 32 T cell receptor beta chains came from one sample sequenced in a study of blood T cell repertoires in COVID-19. Profiling relied on immunoSEQ multiplex PCR, and the TCRdb table lists in-frame clones only, not all of them. The data contain some 260,000 clones, over 75% of them singletons. The sample comprised peripheral blood. Receptors were obtained from a woman aged 40 to 50 who had recovered from COVID-19.

The chain couples TRBV30 to TRBJ2-5; possible D gene TRBD1, 7 bases. CDR3 length: 14 residues. V was cut by 4 bases and J by 4 bases, with 16 bases left in between. Germline V gene lookup returns CDR1 GTSNPN and CDR2 SVGIG (reference sequence). The CDR3 DNA reads as TGTGCCTGGACGGAGGGGACAGAGGGAGAGACCCAGTACTTC. Encoded protein: CAWTEGTEGETQYF.

This clone was observed once. This chain links TRBV6-2 or TRBV6-3 with TRBJ1-5, with D tentatively TRBD1 (5 bases). V lost 1 base, J lost 0 bases, and 19 bases lay in between. The CDR3 runs 19 residues. Germline values: CDR1 MNHEY, CDR2 SVGEGT. In nucleotides, the CDR3 is TGTGCCAGCAGTTACTTGGCAGGGCAGGGCTGGAATAGCAATCAGCCCCAGCATTTT. Translated: CASSYLAGQGWNSNQPQHF.

This rearrangement joins TRBV4-3 to TRBJ2-2; 11 nucleotides line up with TRBD2. Per the germline V gene, CDR1 is LGHNA and CDR2 is YSLEER. The V gene end was trimmed by 4 bases and the J gene end by 3 bases; junction bases not matched to a gene: 7. The CDR3 has 17 residues. The CDR3 sequence: CASSPYTSGSYTGELFF. For the CDR3, the DNA is TGCGCCAGCAGCCCATATACTAGCGGGAGTTACACCGGGGAGCTGTTTTTT.

This sequence joins TRBV30 and TRBJ2-7; D ambiguous. This CDR3 has 12 residues. The germline CDR1 and CDR2 sequences are GTSNPN and SVGIG (reference sequence). Trimming cost V 2 bases and J 3 bases, with 8 bases left between them. As DNA, the CDR3 is TGTGCCTGGAGTCCCGACAACTACGAGCAGTACTTC. As protein: CAWSPDNYEQYF.

V gene TRBV28 combines with J gene TRBJ1-5; D gene uncertain. This CDR3 has 14 amino acids. Germline CDR1 reads MDHEN; CDR2 reads SYDVKM. V gave up 2 bases and J gave up 11 bases, with 16 bases separating them. The CDR3 DNA reads as TGTGCCAGCAGTTTAATCGGCCGGAGTCAAGCCCAGCATTTT. Residues: CASSLIGRSQAQHF.

The genes are TRBV6-6 and TRBJ2-1, with 8 bases that match TRBD2. The V gene end was trimmed by 6 bases and the J gene end by 8 bases; junction bases not matched to a gene: 9. The CDR3 is 14 amino acids. CDR1 and CDR2 from the germline V gene are MNHNY and SVGAGI (reference sequence). CDR3 coding DNA: TGTGCCAGCAGCGATACGGGGGGGCACTATGAGCAGTTCTTC. Translated: CASSDTGGHYEQFF.

This clone was detected once. The genes are TRBV9 and TRBJ2-2; 9 nucleotides line up with TRBD2. Per the germline V gene, CDR1 is SGDLS and CDR2 is YYNGEE. Germline trimming cut 0 bases from V and 6 bases from J; bases unmatched to any gene: 6. CDR3 size: 16 residues. CDR3 amino acids: CASSVVVTSGPGELFF. The CDR3 bases are TGTGCCAGCAGCGTAGTGGTGACTAGCGGACCCGGGGAGCTGTTTTTT.

Here the CDR3 reads CASSIDGGTNTGELFF. The CDR3 DNA is TGTGCCAGTAGTATAGACGGGGGGACGAACACCGGGGAGCTGTTTTTT. This sequence joins TRBV19 and TRBJ2-2; the match to TRBD2 covers 7 bases. After removal of 0 bases from V and 0 bases from J, the junction contained 1 base not matched to a gene. The CDR3 loop spans 16 amino acids. Germline values: CDR1 LNHDA, CDR2 SQIVND (reference sequence).

This sequence joins TRBV5-1 and TRBJ2-5; TRBD1 matches at 11 bases. Germline CDR1 SGHRS, CDR2 YFSETQ. The CDR3 is 16 residues long. V was pared by 4 bases and J by 4 bases, with 9 bases of the junction left unmatched. In DNA, the CDR3 is TGCGCCAGCAGCCTCCCCCTTGGGACAGGGGGAGAGACCCAGTACTTC. Protein: CASSLPLGTGGETQYF.

This clone was seen a single time. This rearrangement joins TRBV4-1 to TRBJ2-5; 9 bases are shared with TRBD2. V lost 0 bases to trimming and J lost 7 bases; unmatched junction nucleotides: 3. There are 14 residues in the CDR3. Per germline, CDR1 MGHRA and CDR2 YSYEKL. For the CDR3, the DNA is TGCGCCAGCAGCCAAGAAACTAGCGGGTGGACCCAGTACTTC. Its translation: CASSQETSGWTQYF.

To note about this clone: One junction end does not reproduce the germline sequence, and a read error may be involved. Written as DNA, the CDR3 is TGCGCCAGCAGTCAAGAAGCAGCGGGAGGACCCTACGAGCAGTACTTC. It is translated as CASSQEAAGGPYEQYF. V is TRBV4-1 and J is TRBJ2-7; 9 bases are shared with TRBD2. Germline lookup yields CDR1 MGHRA and CDR2 YSYEKL. There are 16 residues in the CDR3.

The chain recombines TRBV19 with TRBJ2-1; 12 nucleotides align to TRBD2. V trimming: 5 bases; J trimming: 8 bases; junction bases outside the gene matches: 10. The CDR3 contains 16 residues. Germline values: CDR1 LNHDA, CDR2 SQIVND (reference sequence). The CDR3 DNA sequence: TGTGCCAGTAGTCTTCTAGCGGGGGGGCAAGGATATGAGCAGTTCTTC. Its translation: CASSLLAGGQGYEQFF.

In this sample, this clone turned up a few times. This chain uses TRBV3-1 (or the pseudogene TRBV3-2) with TRBJ2-7; D unclear. CDR1 and CDR2 from the germline V gene are LGHDT and YNNKEL (reference sequence). V was shortened by 1 base and J by 2 bases, with 15 bases between the two germline ends. The CDR3 is 16 residues long. CDR3 DNA sequence: TGTGCCAGCAGCCAAGTAAATGTCGGCAGGCCCTACGAGCAGTACTTC. It encodes CASSQVNVGRPYEQYF.

This clone was seen a few times. The rearrangement uses TRBV19 and TRBJ2-3, with 8 bases identical to TRBD2. After removal of 7 bases from V and 0 bases from J, the junction contained 9 bases not matched to a gene. This CDR3 has 16 amino acids. CDR1 and CDR2 from the germline V gene are LNHDA and SQIVND (reference sequence). The CDR3 here is CASTRGASGSTDTQYF. CDR3 coding DNA: TGTGCCAGTACGAGGGGGGCTAGCGGGAGCACAGATACGCAGTATTTT.

This chain links TRBV6-5 with TRBJ2-2, with 9 positions matching TRBD1. Trimming took 0 bases from V and 7 from J; bases not matched to a gene: 6. The CDR3 has 16 residues. From germline, CDR1 is MNHEY and CDR2 SVGAGI. CDR3 residues: CASSYSQGARNGELFF. DNA for the CDR3: TGTGCCAGCAGTTACTCACAGGGGGCGCGGAACGGGGAGCTGTTTTTT.

With regard to this clone: The junction and the germline gene differ at one end; a read error may be behind it. The gene calls are TRBV6-5 and TRBJ1-5; a possible D gene is TRBD1 (6 bases). The germline gives CDR1 MNHEY, CDR2 SVGAGI. The CDR3 extends over 13 amino acids. The CDR3 sequence is CASRQGLNRPQHF. CDR3 nucleotides: TGTGCCAGCAGACAGGGCCTCAATCGGCCCCAGCATTTT.

The rearrangement links TRBV10-3 to TRBJ2-3; D call uncertain. V shed 2 bases and J shed 2 bases, with 8 bases lying between them. The CDR3 length is 14 residues. The germline V gene has CDR1 ENHRY and CDR2 SYGVKD. The CDR3 DNA is TGTGCCATCAGTGAGACAGACATCACAGATACGCAGTATTTT. Residues: CAISETDITDTQYF.

The genes are TRBV10-3 and TRBJ1-2; 8 positions agree with TRBD1. V trimming: 3 bases; J trimming: 3 bases; junction bases outside the gene matches: 6. CDR1 ENHRY and CDR2 SYGVKD come from the germline V gene. The CDR3 is 15 residues long. The DNA for the CDR3 is TGTGCCATCAGTGAAGGACAGGGATGGGACTATGGCTACACCTTC. It yields the protein CAISEGQGWDYGYTF.

The chain carries TRBV19 and TRBJ2-2; 14 bases line up with TRBD2. The CDR3 has 20 residues. Trimming removed 8 bases from V and 5 bases from J; junction bases left unmatched: 19. Germline CDR1 reads LNHDA; CDR2 reads SQIVND (reference sequence). The CDR3 nucleotides are TGTGCCAGTCGAAAACCCCCGGGACGGTGGACTAGCGGGAGGACCGGGGAGCTGTTTTTT. It codes for CASRKPPGRWTSGRTGELFF.

The chain employs TRBV5-4 and TRBJ2-7; 8 nucleotides agree with TRBD1. The J segment lost 3 bases and the V segment lost 4 bases, leaving 6 bases of the junction unmatched. Germline-derived CDR1 and CDR2 are SGHNT and YYREEE (reference sequence). This CDR3 is 14 amino acids long. The CDR3 DNA sequence: TGTGCCAGCAGCAATGGACAGGGTAGCTACGAGCAGTACTTC. Amino acid sequence: CASSNGQGSYEQYF.

This chain joins TRBV4-3 and TRBJ2-3, with D possibly matching TRBD1 (5 bases). Germline V CDR1 and CDR2: LGHNA, YSLEER. The CDR3 contains 15 residues. The ends were cut back, 0 bases at V and 0 bases at J, with 7 bases in the middle. This CDR3 is CASSQDGASTDTQYF. The CDR3 DNA sequence: TGCGCCAGCAGCCAAGATGGGGCTAGCACAGATACGCAGTATTTT.

This clone was seen once. This chain links TRBV7-2 with TRBJ1-2; possible D gene TRBD1, 5 bases. Deletions cut 5 bases from V and 5 bases from J, with 9 bases between. The CDR3 covers 12 residues. Germline V gene lookup returns CDR1 SGHTA and CDR2 FQGNSA. CDR3 in DNA: TGTGCCAGCAGCATTAGGGGTTATGGCTACACCTTC. It specifies CASSIRGYGYTF.

In DNA, the CDR3 is TGTGCCAGCTCACCAGGGCCGGACTCTCTAGCCAAAAACATTCAGTACTTC. Its translation is CASSPGPDSLAKNIQYF. The chain employs TRBV18 and TRBJ2-4, with TRBD2 as a possible D gene (5 bases). This CDR3 is built from 17 residues. Germline CDR1 KGHSH, CDR2 LQKENI. The V gene lost 2 bases and the J gene lost 0 bases, with 14 bases spanning the gap.

V is TRBV6-5 and J is TRBJ2-7; D is uncertain. The CDR3 contains 15 residues. The germline V and J ends were trimmed by 4 bases and 2 bases, with 15 bases remaining between them. Germline CDR1 and CDR2: MNHEY and SVGAGI. DNA of the CDR3: TGTGCCAGCAGTTTTCTTAATGGGCCCGCCTACGAGCAGTACTTC. Protein sequence: CASSFLNGPAYEQYF.

This clone was detected only a few times. The chain couples TRBV3-1 (or the pseudogene TRBV3-2) to TRBJ1-6; tentative D call: TRBD1 (6 bases). Trimming removed 4 bases from V and 3 bases from J, with 13 bases in between. CDR1 and CDR2 (germline): LGHDT, YNNKEL (reference sequence). The CDR3 covers 16 residues. The DNA of the CDR3 is TGTGCCAGCAGCCTAACTACAGGGTTCTATAATTCACCCCTCCACTTT. It translates to CASSLTTGFYNSPLHF.

This rearrangement joins TRBV4-3 to TRBJ2-2, with D possibly being TRBD1 (5 bases). CDR1 is LGHNA, CDR2 YSLEER, per germline. With 4 bases removed from V and 5 bases from J, the gap between germline ends came to 11 bases. This CDR3 has 14 amino acids. The CDR3 spells CASSRKTATGELFF. CDR3 DNA sequence: TGCGCCAGCAGCCGAAAGACAGCTACCGGGGAGCTGTTTTTT.

The chain has TRBV13 and TRBJ1-6, with D possibly matching TRBD1 (5 bases). Between the trimmed V and J ends, which lost 2 bases and 7 bases, there was a span of 12 bases. The CDR3 runs to 15 residues. Germline CDR1 reads PRHDT; CDR2 reads FYEKMQ (reference sequence). CDR3 coding DNA: TGTGCCAGCAGCTTAACTGCCAGGGCGAATTCACCCCTCCACTTT. It specifies CASSLTARANSPLHF.

This clone was seen at least ten times. The rearrangement links TRBV4-3 to TRBJ1-2, with no clear D. Germline V CDR1 and CDR2: LGHNA, YSLEER. There are 13 residues in the CDR3. V shed 0 bases and J shed 5 bases, with 7 bases lying between them. The CDR3 DNA reads TGCGCCAGCAGCCAAGAGCGAGGATATGGCTACACCTTC. Protein: CASSQERGYGYTF.

This chain joins TRBV25-1 and TRBJ2-5; 15 nucleotides line up with TRBD2. Trimming at V came to 3 bases and at J to 4 bases, leaving 3 bases not matched to a gene. Germline assignment: CDR1 MGHDK and CDR2 SYGVNS. CDR3 size: 16 residues. The DNA of the CDR3 is TGTGCCAGCAGTGACTTGGGACTAGCGGGAGGAGAGACCCAGTACTTC. Translation gives CASSDLGLAGGETQYF. Variable domain in full (rest from reference TRBV25-1 and TRBJ2-5): EADIYQTPRYLVIGTGKKITLECSQTMGHDKMYWYQQDPGMELHLIHYSYGVNSTEKGDLSSESTVSRIRTEHFPLTLESARPSHTSQYLCASSDLGLAGGETQYFGPGTRLLVL.

The rearrangement uses TRBV7-3 and TRBJ2-1, with TRBD2 identical over 10 bases. CDR1 and CDR2 from the germline V gene are SGHTA and FQGTGA. V shed 5 bases, J shed 10 bases, and the junction held 5 bases outside the gene matches. This CDR3 contains 13 residues. CDR3 in amino acids: CASSPRTSGEQFF. In nucleotides, the CDR3 is TGTGCCAGCAGCCCACGGACTAGCGGAGAGCAGTTCTTC. Full variable domain (outside the CDR3, taken from reference TRBV7-3 and TRBJ2-1): GAGVSQTPSNKVTEKGKYVELRCDPISGHTALYWYRQSLGQGPEFLIYFQGTGAADDSGLPNDRFFAVRPEGSVSTLKIQRTERGDSAVYLCASSPRTSGEQFFGPGTRLTVL.

The chain couples TRBV6-5 to TRBJ1-3; no clear D. The CDR3 totals 13 residues. Trimming pared 5 bases from V and 0 bases from J, leaving 5 bases between. Germline lookup yields CDR1 MNHEY and CDR2 SVGAGI. CDR3 sequence (DNA): TGTGCCAGCAGTAGGAGCTCTGGAAACACCATATATTTT. This sequence encodes CASSRSSGNTIYF.

J is TRBJ2-1 and V is TRBV7-3; 7 positions agree with TRBD2. Germline CDR1 and CDR2: SGHTA and FQGTGA. This CDR3 is 16 amino acids long. V lost 5 bases and J lost 3; bases outside the gene matches: 10. CDR3 residues: CASSRSGRGFYNEQFF. The CDR3 DNA reads as TGTGCCAGCAGCCGGAGTGGGAGGGGTTTCTACAATGAGCAGTTCTTC.